The following is a T cell receptor beta chain sequence with its context. The antigen is undetermined. Each CDR3 protein gets one entry after TCRdb re-called the 5' RACE reads with MiXCR. The sample gives roughly 150,000 distinct CDR3 sequences, 11% to 15% of which show up once; around 28% is in the top ten. The entry originates in a study of T-cell memory formation after mild COVID-19. General observations from the study: Most CD4+ clones that shrank were in CM and EM, while CD8+ ones turned up in EMRA.

The CDR3 totals 16 residues. Germline lookup yields CDR1 MDHEN and CDR2 SYDVKM. Trimming pared 4 bases from V and 3 bases from J, leaving 19 bases between. The rearrangement links TRBV28 to TRBJ2-7; D tentatively reads TRBD1 or TRBD2 (6 bases each). This TCR came from an adult woman who had mild COVID-19 (a few samples of this study predate the infection). Cell type and time point are not known. Source material: PBMCs or a T cell subset sorted from them (not recorded which). The CDR3 spells CASSSGAGQSSYEQYF. The CDR3 DNA reads as TGTGCCAGCAGTTCGGGGGCGGGCCAGTCGAGCTACGAGCAGTACTTC.